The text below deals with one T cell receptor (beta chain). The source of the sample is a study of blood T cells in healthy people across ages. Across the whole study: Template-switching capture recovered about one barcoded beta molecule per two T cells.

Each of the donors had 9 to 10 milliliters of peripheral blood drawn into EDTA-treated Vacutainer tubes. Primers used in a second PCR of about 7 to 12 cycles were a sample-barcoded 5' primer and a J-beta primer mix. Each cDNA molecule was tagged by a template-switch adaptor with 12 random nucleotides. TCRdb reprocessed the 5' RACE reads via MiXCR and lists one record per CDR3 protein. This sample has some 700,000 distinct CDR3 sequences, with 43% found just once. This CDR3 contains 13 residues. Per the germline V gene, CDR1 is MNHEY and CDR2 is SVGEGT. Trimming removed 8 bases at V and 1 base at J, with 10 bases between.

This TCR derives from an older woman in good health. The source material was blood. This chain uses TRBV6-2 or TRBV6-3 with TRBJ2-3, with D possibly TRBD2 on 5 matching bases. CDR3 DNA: TGTGCCAGCGGGTGGACTGGCACAGATACGCAGTATTTT. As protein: CASGWTGTDTQYF.